A single TCR beta chain is shown here with its context. The repertoire was sequenced with immunoSEQ multiplex PCR; TCRdb's copy has only in-frame clones and lacks some. The sample lists about 170,000 clones, just under 85% occurring once. These data originate in a study of blood T cell repertoires in COVID-19. The TCR sequence derives from a woman older than 75 with COVID-19, enrolled during active disease. Sequenced input: peripheral blood.

The CDR3 loop is CASSFGTGRFANTGELFF. DNA of the CDR3: TGTGCCAGCTCGTTTGGGACAGGGCGGTTCGCGAACACCGGGGAGCTGTTTTTT. V is TRBV18 and J is TRBJ2-2; 9 bases fit TRBD1. The CDR3 is made up of 18 amino acids. V gave up 6 bases and J gave up 0 bases; unmatched junction bases: 11. CDR1 KGHSH and CDR2 LQKENI come from the germline V gene.